This paragraph covers one T cell receptor beta chain sequence. The antigen is undetermined. Constant-segment-primed 5'RACE gave TCR alpha and TCR beta cDNA libraries with sample barcodes and UMIs. TCRdb re-called the 5' RACE reads with MiXCR, one entry per CDR3 protein. The profile shows roughly 170,000 distinct CDR3 sequences, about 18% of them singletons. The data were taken from a study of T-cell memory formation after mild COVID-19. Study-wide findings and caveats: The study found balanced CD4/CD8 in clones contracting day 15 to 85 and a CD4+ lean in later expanders.

The origin of this receptor is a man between 18 and 29 years old who had mild COVID-19 (a few samples of this study predate the infection). Cell type and time point are not known. The sample consisted of PBMCs or a T cell subset sorted from them (not recorded which).

The CDR3 coding sequence is TGTGCCAGCAGCGTCTACACCGGGACAGGGGGCAAAGCGTCTGGCTACACCTTC. As protein: CASSVYTGTGGKASGYTF. The J gene is TRBJ1-2, the V gene TRBV7-2; 12 positions agree with TRBD1. The CDR3 is 18 amino acids. Germline CDR1 reads SGHTA; CDR2 reads FQGNSA. V lost 5 bases and J lost 7; bases outside the gene matches: 17.